Reported below is one T cell receptor (beta chain). The antigen remains undetermined. Constant-segment primers and 5'RACE yielded cDNA libraries for TCR alpha and TCR beta, each carrying sample barcodes and UMIs. TCRdb independently ran MiXCR on the 5' RACE reads; one entry per CDR3 protein. This table has 400,000 or so distinct CDR3 sequences, about 19% appearing once. Germline CDR1 and CDR2: DFQATT and SNEGSKA (reference sequence). The CDR3 has 14 residues. With V trimmed by 5 bases and J by 1 base, 6 bases remained unmatched. These data originate in a study of T-cell memory formation after mild COVID-19. Study outcomes and limitations: Largely, contracting CD4+ clones fell within CM and EM, and contracting CD8+ clones within EMRA. Pre-infection memory harbored some responding clones, suggesting cross-reactive memory joined. Clones contracting across day 15 to 85 had a balanced CD4/CD8 profile; later expanding clones leaned CD4+.

This clonotype was obtained from an adult woman who had mild COVID-19 (a few samples of this study predate the infection). Cell type and time point are not known. This chain links TRBV20-1 with TRBJ2-7, with 9 bases fitting TRBD1. The specimen was PBMCs or a T cell subset sorted from them (not recorded which). The CDR3 spells CSAWDRDTSYEQYF. The CDR3 nucleotides read TGCAGTGCTTGGGACAGGGACACTTCCTACGAGCAGTACTTC.